The 29 T cell receptor beta chains reported below all come from one sample, sequenced in a study of cytomegalovirus exposure and HLA in healthy donors. Primers included in the PCR were 60 Vbeta and 13 Jbeta primers. Here immunoSEQ multiplex PCR was the method, and the copy in TCRdb shows in-frame clones only, minus some. The profile shows 120,000 to 150,000 clones, 60% to 80% of them singletons. Input material: PBMCs. The origin of the receptors is a woman in her thirties or forties in good health and CMV-seropositive.

This chain joins TRBV7-2 and TRBJ1-4; TRBD1 agrees at 7 bases. CDR1 SGHTA and CDR2 FQGNSA come from the germline V gene. The CDR3 consists of 15 residues. V was pared by 5 bases and J by 5 bases, with 8 bases of the junction left unmatched. DNA of the CDR3: TGTGCCAGCAGCACCGGACAGGCCGGAAATGAAAAACTGTTTTTT. It encodes CASSTGQAGNEKLFF.

The V gene is TRBV5-1, the J gene TRBJ2-1; tentative D call: TRBD2 (6 bases). Germline loops: CDR1 SGHRS, CDR2 YFSETQ. Trimming removed 7 bases at V and 10 bases at J, with 9 bases between. The CDR3 loop spans 10 amino acids. Here the CDR3 reads CASFTSEQFF. DNA of the CDR3: TGCGCCAGCTTTACTAGCGAGCAGTTCTTC.

The chain joins TRBV29-1 to TRBJ1-2, with TRBD1 as a possible D gene (6 bases). V shed 5 bases and J shed 8 bases, with 18 bases lying between them. Germline CDR1 is SQVTM and CDR2 is ANQGSEA. CDR3 length: 13 amino acids. The CDR3 reads CSVFDRPEGGYTF. The DNA of the CDR3 is TGCAGCGTTTTTGACAGGCCTGAGGGGGGCTACACCTTC.

This clone was picked up one time. CDR3 sequence reads: CASSLLEGTEAFF. In DNA form, the CDR3 reads TGTGCCAGCAGCTTACTGGAGGGAACTGAAGCTTTCTTT. The V and J genes are TRBV11-3 and TRBJ1-1; D ambiguous. CDR1 SGHNT and CDR2 YENEEA come from the germline V gene. The CDR3 runs to 13 residues. V dropped 2 bases and J dropped 5 bases, with 9 bases sitting between them.

The V and J genes are TRBV10-3 and TRBJ1-1; tentative D call: TRBD1 (5 bases). CDR1 ENHRY and CDR2 SYGVKD come from the germline V gene. With 4 bases removed from V and 4 bases from J, the gap between germline ends came to 13 bases. The CDR3 has 14 amino acids. The CDR3 DNA reads TGTGCCATCAGTGCGCTGGGGCTCGGCACTGAAGCTTTCTTT. It codes for CAISALGLGTEAFF.

The chain links TRBV6-1 to TRBJ2-7, with TRBD1 matching 7 bases. This CDR3 spans 15 amino acids. Unmatched junction bases numbered 7, after V lost 3 bases and J lost 2 bases. Germline CDR1 reads MNHNS; CDR2 reads SASEGT. In DNA, the CDR3 is TGTGCCAGCAGTGATAAGTGGACAGGACCCTACGAGCAGTACTTC. This codes for CASSDKWTGPYEQYF.

About this clone: The junction shows a germline mismatch at one end, possibly a read error. The chain employs TRBV7-9 and TRBJ1-1; D call uncertain. The germline CDR1 and CDR2 sequences are SEHNR and FQNEAQ (reference sequence). There are 14 residues in the CDR3. CDR3 amino acids: CSSSLVAVNTEAFF. The CDR3 DNA sequence: TGTTCCAGCAGCTTAGTAGCAGTGAACACTGAAGCTTTCTTT.

The rearrangement joins TRBV6-1 to TRBJ1-5, with D possibly TRBD1 on 6 matching bases. CDR3 length: 17 residues. In germline, CDR1 is MNHNS, CDR2 SASEGT. V dropped 0 bases and J dropped 1 base, with 13 bases sitting between them. The CDR3 sequence: CASSEATGMGSNQPQHF. The DNA for the CDR3 is TGTGCCAGCAGTGAAGCAACAGGGATGGGCAGCAATCAGCCCCAGCATTTT.

The chain couples TRBV19 to TRBJ2-2; D is perhaps TRBD2 (5 bases). V dropped 6 bases and J dropped 0 bases, with 26 bases sitting between them. Germline CDR1 and CDR2: LNHDA and SQIVND (reference sequence). The length of the CDR3 is 20 residues. The CDR3 DNA reads TGTGCCAGTAGCCAAAGGGCTGGGAGACGGAAAACCTCGAACACCGGGGAGCTGTTTTTT. Residues: CASSQRAGRRKTSNTGELFF. Complete variable domain (other parts from reference TRBV19 and TRBJ2-2): DGGITQSPKYLFRKEGQNVTLSCEQNLNHDAMYWYRQDPGQGLRLIYYSQIVNDFQKGDIAEGYSVSREKKESFPLTVTSAQKNPTAFYLCASSQRAGRRKTSNTGELFFGEGSRLTVL.

The table lists this clone with a count of one. The V call is TRBV27, the J call TRBJ2-5; tentative D call: TRBD2 (6 bases). Germline CDR1 is MNHEY and CDR2 is SMNVEV (reference sequence). The CDR3 has 14 amino acids. Trimming shortened V by 6 bases and J by 2 bases, and 13 bases separated the two germline ends. The CDR3 is CASRPLGGQETQYF. DNA of the CDR3: TGTGCCAGCAGACCCCTCGGAGGGCAAGAGACCCAGTACTTC.

This rearrangement joins TRBV27 to TRBJ2-7; maybe TRBD1 (5 bases). The length of the CDR3 is 13 residues. V gave up 4 bases and J gave up 1 base, with 8 bases separating them. Per the germline V gene, CDR1 is MNHEY and CDR2 is SMNVEV (reference sequence). The CDR3 loop is CASSYRSSYEQYF. DNA of the CDR3: TGTGCCAGCAGTTACAGGTCGTCCTACGAGCAGTACTTC.

The CDR3 loop is CASSQATRRDYGYTF. CDR3 DNA sequence: TGTGCCAGCAGCCAAGCCACCCGGAGGGACTATGGCTACACCTTC. The chain couples TRBV14 to TRBJ1-2, with D unresolved. From germline, CDR1 is SGHDN and CDR2 FVKESK. The germline V and J ends were trimmed by 1 base and 3 bases, with 12 bases remaining between them. This CDR3 comprises 15 residues.

This chain uses TRBV5-1 with TRBJ2-1; a possible D gene is TRBD2 (5 bases). CDR1 is SGHRS and CDR2 is YFSETQ in the germline V gene. Trimming pared 0 bases from V and 4 bases from J, leaving 11 bases between. The CDR3 contains 15 residues. As DNA, the CDR3 is TGCGCCAGCAGCTTGGTGGGAGAAGTGTACAATGAGCAGTTCTTC. Translation: CASSLVGEVYNEQFF.

J is TRBJ1-2 and V is TRBV13; the D is unclear. The germline CDR1 and CDR2 sequences are PRHDT and FYEKMQ (reference sequence). V gave up 0 bases and J gave up 8 bases, with 16 bases separating them. CDR3 size: 15 residues. The CDR3 sequence is CASSLGLTPTLGYTF. CDR3 DNA sequence: TGTGCCAGCAGCTTAGGCCTGACGCCGACTCTAGGCTACACCTTC. Together with reference TRBV13 and TRBJ1-2, the CDR3 gives the full variable domain: AAGVIQSPRHLIKEKRETATLKCYPIPRHDTVYWYQQGPGQDPQFLISFYEKMQSDKGSIPDRFSAQQFSDYHSELNMSSLELGDSALYFCASSLGLTPTLGYTFGSGTRLTVV.

The V and J genes are TRBV7-9 and TRBJ2-5; perhaps TRBD1 as D (6 bases). The germline CDR1 and CDR2 sequences are SEHNR and FQNEAQ (reference sequence). V was trimmed by 2 bases and J by 3 bases, leaving 13 bases between them. The CDR3 is 15 amino acids. The CDR3 sequence: CASSLRGHPEETQYF. DNA of the CDR3: TGTGCCAGCAGCTTAAGGGGACACCCCGAAGAGACCCAGTACTTC.

The gene calls are TRBV28 and TRBJ2-7, with D perhaps TRBD2 (6 bases). CDR3 length: 13 amino acids. V was clipped by 8 bases and J by 2 bases, with 13 bases between them. Germline CDR1 is MDHEN and CDR2 is SYDVKM. The CDR3: CASYHRETYEQYF. CDR3 in DNA: TGTGCCAGCTACCACCGGGAGACCTACGAGCAGTACTTC. Variable domain in full (rest from reference TRBV28 and TRBJ2-7): DVKVTQSSRYLVKRTGEKVFLECVQDMDHENMFWYRQDPGLGLRLIYFSYDVKMKEKGDIPEGYSVSREKKERFSLILESASTNQTSMYLCASYHRETYEQYFGPGTRLTVT.

This sequence joins TRBV6-1 and TRBJ2-3; 8 nucleotides agree with TRBD2. Germline CDR1 and CDR2: MNHNS and SASEGT. This CDR3 contains 15 residues. The ends lost 4 bases at V and 1 base at J; junction bases unmatched: 4. The CDR3 region is CASSVTSGRTDTQYF. The CDR3 DNA follows: TGTGCCAGCAGTGTCACTAGCGGCCGCACAGATACGCAGTATTTT.

The chain joins TRBV30 to TRBJ1-4; a weak D match, TRBD1 (6 bases). CDR3 length equals 15 residues. V lost 5 bases and J lost 4, with 17 bases in between. Germline V gene sequence: CDR1 GTSNPN, CDR2 SVGIG (reference sequence). In DNA form, the CDR3 reads TGTGCCTGGGAAGAGTTGGGGGCGGATAATGAAAAACTGTTTTTT. This encodes CAWEELGADNEKLFF.

The V gene is TRBV10-3, the J gene TRBJ1-1; 10 bases map to TRBD1. With V trimmed by 5 bases and J by 1 base, 10 bases remained unmatched. Germline V gene lookup returns CDR1 ENHRY and CDR2 SYGVKD. The CDR3 extends over 17 amino acids. This chain's CDR3 is CAISRKGTGVRNTEAFF. CDR3 bases: TGTGCCATCAGTAGAAAGGGGACAGGGGTCAGGAACACTGAAGCTTTCTTT.

The V gene is TRBV2, the J gene TRBJ2-3, with TRBD2 matching 13 bases. The CDR3 consists of 16 residues. CDR1 is SNHLY, CDR2 FYNNEI, per germline. V was pared by 8 bases and J by 0 bases, with 5 bases of the junction left unmatched. The CDR3 DNA follows: TGTGCCAGCGAGAGACTAGCGGGGGGAAGCACAGATACGCAGTATTTT. Amino acids: CASERLAGGSTDTQYF.

Only one count was recorded for this clone. This rearrangement joins TRBV19 to TRBJ1-6; no clear D gene. Trimming took off 2 bases at V and 8 bases at J, with 7 bases between the two ends. Germline lookup yields CDR1 LNHDA and CDR2 SQIVND (reference sequence). The CDR3 is made up of 13 amino acids. In nucleotides, the CDR3 is TGTGCCAGTAGTATACAGGTGGATTCACCCCTCCACTTT. Its translation: CASSIQVDSPLHF.

The sample holds a few counts of this clone. The V gene is TRBV4-2, the J gene TRBJ2-7; D uncertain. CDR3 length: 13 residues. Trimming took off 1 base at V and 0 bases at J, with 4 bases between the two ends. The germline CDR1 and CDR2 sequences are LGHNA and YNFKEQ. The DNA of the CDR3 is TGTGCCAGCAGCCAAGGAGGCTCCTACGAGCAGTACTTC. The encoded protein is CASSQGGSYEQYF.

The chain joins TRBV7-2 to TRBJ1-4, with D unresolved. The CDR3 length is 15 residues. CDR1 is SGHTA, CDR2 FQGNSA, per germline. V gave up 5 bases and J gave up 5 bases, with 15 bases separating them. CDR3 nucleotide sequence: TGTGCCAGCAGCCCGACTCTCCTCGGGAATGAAAAACTGTTTTTT. This gives the protein CASSPTLLGNEKLFF.

The chain recombines TRBV6-5 with TRBJ1-1; D call uncertain. V was pared by 1 base and J by 7 bases, with 10 bases between. The CDR3 covers 13 residues. Germline CDR1 MNHEY, CDR2 SVGAGI. The CDR3 coding sequence is TGTGCCAGCAGTTACTTCCCCGCGAGTGAAGCTTTCTTT. Amino acids: CASSYFPASEAFF.

The chain has TRBV5-1 and TRBJ2-5; 7 bases match TRBD1. With 0 bases clipped from V and 4 bases from J, the junction kept 6 bases outside the gene matches. Germline CDR1 is SGHRS and CDR2 is YFSETQ. The CDR3 length is 15 residues. The CDR3 spells CASSLEGAGSETQYF. For the CDR3, the DNA is TGCGCCAGCAGCTTGGAGGGGGCTGGGTCAGAGACCCAGTACTTC.

The chain joins TRBV28 to TRBJ1-2, with 12 bases that match TRBD1. The CDR3 totals 14 residues. The J segment lost 7 bases and the V segment lost 3 bases, leaving 3 bases of the junction unmatched. Germline CDR1 MDHEN, CDR2 SYDVKM. The CDR3 sequence is CASSFQGQGAGYTF. The CDR3 DNA reads as TGTGCCAGCAGTTTCCAGGGACAGGGGGCTGGCTACACCTTC.

Of note for this clone: Different DNA sequences within this sample yield the same CDR3. The V gene is TRBV4-1, the J gene TRBJ2-7; the match to TRBD2 covers 8 bases. Germline V gene lookup returns CDR1 MGHRA and CDR2 YSYEKL. The V segment lost 0 bases and the J segment 2 bases; nucleotides outside the gene matches: 6. This CDR3 has 16 residues. The CDR3 DNA sequence: TGCGCCAGCAGCCAAGAACCGGGGGGGGTCCCCTACGAGCAGTACTTC. Translation gives CASSQEPGGVPYEQYF.

Details on this clone: Within the sample, other DNA sequences also encode this same CDR3. This chain links TRBV28 with TRBJ1-1; possible D gene TRBD1, 5 bases. CDR3 size: 15 residues. V gave up 3 bases and J gave up 1 base, with 12 bases separating them. From germline, CDR1 is MDHEN and CDR2 SYDVKM. The CDR3 sequence: CASSFLGGSNTEAFF. DNA of the CDR3: TGTGCCAGCAGTTTCCTTGGGGGGTCGAACACTGAAGCTTTCTTT.

This clone was seen once. The chain is built from TRBV11-1 and TRBJ2-7; 9 bases agree with TRBD2. CDR3 length: 13 amino acids. Germline CDR1 SGHAT, CDR2 FQDESV (reference sequence). The V segment lost 5 bases and the J segment 5 bases; nucleotides outside the gene matches: 4. The CDR3 DNA reads TGTGCCAGCAGCCGCGGGGGGGTCGACGAGCAGTACTTC. Amino acids: CASSRGGVDEQYF.